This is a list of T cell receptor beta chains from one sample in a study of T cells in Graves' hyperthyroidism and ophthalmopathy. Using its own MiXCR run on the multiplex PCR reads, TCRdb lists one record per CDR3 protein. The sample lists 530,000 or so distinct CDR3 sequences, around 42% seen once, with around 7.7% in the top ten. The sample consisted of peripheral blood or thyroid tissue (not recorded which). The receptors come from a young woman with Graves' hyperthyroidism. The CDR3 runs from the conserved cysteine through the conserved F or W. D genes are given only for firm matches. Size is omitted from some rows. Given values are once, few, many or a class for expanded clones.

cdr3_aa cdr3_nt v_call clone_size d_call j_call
CASSPREGDHEQYF TGTGCCAGCTCACCCCGAGAGGGGGACCACGAGCAGTACTTC TRBV18 NA NA TRBJ2-7
CASSKAGTGHNQPQHF TGTGCCAGCAGTAAGGCAGGGACAGGGCATAATCAGCCCCAGCATTTT TRBV27 many TRBD1 TRBJ1-5
CASSFTDRGTPLHF TGTGCCAGCAGCTTTACTGACAGGGGTACACCCCTCCACTTT TRBV7-8 once TRBD1 TRBJ1-6
CSAAGAYEQYF TGCAGTGCGGCCGGGGCATACGAGCAGTACTTC TRBV20-1 many NA TRBJ2-7
CASTQGGYTF TGTGCCAGCACCCAAGGGGGCTACACCTTC TRBV2 few NA TRBJ1-2
CASSFWSSGANTGELFF TGCGCCAGCAGCTTCTGGTCTAGCGGGGCGAACACCGGGGAGCTGTTTTTT TRBV5-1 many TRBD2 TRBJ2-2
CASSPTDRVYIYEQYF TGCGCCAGCAGCCCGACGGACAGGGTATACATCTACGAGCAGTACTTC TRBV4-3 NA TRBD1 TRBJ2-7
CASSQDKGDQYF TGTGCCAGCAGCCAAGATAAGGGGGACCAGTACTTC TRBV12-3/TRBV12-4 NA NA TRBJ2-5
CASKPDRLNQPQHF TGTGCCAGCAAGCCCGACAGACTCAATCAGCCCCAGCATTTT TRBV27 many NA TRBJ1-5
CAISEQPLPTGELFF TGTGCCATCAGTGAGCAGCCTCTCCCCACCGGGGAGCTGTTTTTT TRBV10-3 NA NA TRBJ2-2
CASSSGPRGLVGYTF TGTGCCAGCAGTTCGGGGCCAAGGGGGCTGGTTGGCTACACCTTC TRBV6-5 NA TRBD1 TRBJ1-2
CSANKRDYEQYF TGCAGTGCAAACAAGCGGGATTACGAGCAGTACTTC TRBV20-1 many TRBD2 TRBJ2-7
CASSFGTRGNQETQYF TGTGCCAGCAGCTTTGGGACTAGGGGAAACCAAGAGACCCAGTACTTC TRBV7-3 many TRBD2 TRBJ2-5
CASSSTGTGETQYF TGTGCCAGCAGCTCAACCGGGACAGGGGAGACCCAGTACTTC TRBV11-2 NA TRBD1 TRBJ2-5
CASSLGRREDEQYF TGTGCCAGCAGCCTAGGTAGGAGAGAAGACGAGCAGTACTTC TRBV11-2 many NA TRBJ2-7
CSVAEQGWSQPQHF TGCAGCGTTGCCGAACAGGGATGGAGTCAGCCCCAGCATTTT TRBV29-1 many NA TRBJ1-5
CASSDDRGKGTAYSYEQYF TGTGCCAGCAGCGATGACAGGGGGAAGGGTACGGCCTATTCCTACGAGCAGTACTTC TRBV7-6 NA TRBD1 TRBJ2-7
CSAPSPGTEAYEHF TGCAGTGCGCCGTCTCCCGGGACAGAGGCCTACGAGCATTTT TRBV20-1 few TRBD1 TRBJ1-5
CASSSGQGRRNYGYTF TGTGCCAGCAGCAGCGGACAGGGACGGAGAAACTATGGCTACACCTTC TRBV7-2 NA TRBD1 TRBJ1-2
CSARVAGEHFGQYF TGCAGTGCTAGAGTAGCGGGAGAGCACTTTGGGCAGTACTTC TRBV20-1 NA TRBD2 TRBJ2-7
CSARDWEFGSEKLFF TGCAGTGCTAGAGATTGGGAGTTCGGTAGTGAAAAACTGTTTTTT TRBV20-1 many NA TRBJ1-4
CASSYDRTGNPNEKLFF TGTGCCAGCAGCTACGATCGAACAGGGAACCCTAATGAAAAACTGTTTTTT TRBV7-9 many NA TRBJ1-4
CASSYVDTSNQPQHF TGTGCCAGCAGTTACGTGGACACGAGCAATCAGCCCCAGCATTTT TRBV6-5 NA NA TRBJ1-5
CSASGSGRFQETQYF TGCAGTGCTAGTGGTTCCGGGAGGTTTCAAGAGACCCAGTACTTC TRBV20-1 NA TRBD2 TRBJ2-5
CASSEGTGAGYEQYF TGTGCCAGCAGTGAGGGGACAGGGGCTGGTTACGAGCAGTACTTC TRBV2 NA TRBD1 TRBJ2-7
CASSSAGYTGKEGYTF TGTGCCAGCAGTTCCGCAGGGTATACGGGCAAGGAAGGCTACACCTTC TRBV12-3/TRBV12-4 NA NA TRBJ1-2